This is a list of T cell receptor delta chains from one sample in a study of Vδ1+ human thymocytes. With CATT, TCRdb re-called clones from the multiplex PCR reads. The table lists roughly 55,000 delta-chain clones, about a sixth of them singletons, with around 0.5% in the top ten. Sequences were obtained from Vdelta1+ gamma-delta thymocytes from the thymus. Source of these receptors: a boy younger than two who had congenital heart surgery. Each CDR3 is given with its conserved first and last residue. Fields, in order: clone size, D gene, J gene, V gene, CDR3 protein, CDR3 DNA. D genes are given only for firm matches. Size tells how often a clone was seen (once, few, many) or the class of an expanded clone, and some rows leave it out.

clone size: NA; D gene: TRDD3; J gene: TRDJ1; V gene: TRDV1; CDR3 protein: CALGDPLGPSSYWGIRNTDKLIF; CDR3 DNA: TGTGCTCTTGGGGATCCCCTAGGGCCTTCCTCTTACTGGGGGATAAGGAACACCGATAAACTCATCTTT
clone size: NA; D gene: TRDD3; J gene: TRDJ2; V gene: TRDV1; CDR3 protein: CALGGRRWGISPLTAQLFF; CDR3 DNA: TGTGCTCTTGGGGGCCGACGCTGGGGGATATCGCCTTTGACAGCACAACTCTTCTTT
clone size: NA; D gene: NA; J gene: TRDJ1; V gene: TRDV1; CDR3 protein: CALGDSHVTGTYTDKLIF; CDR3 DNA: TGTGCTCTTGGGGATTCTCACGTAACTGGGACGTACACCGATAAACTCATCTTT
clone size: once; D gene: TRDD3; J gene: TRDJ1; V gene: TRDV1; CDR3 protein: CALGERRPGDTRDTDKLIF; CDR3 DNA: TGTGCTCTTGGGGAACGTCGTCCAGGGGATACCAGGGACACCGATAAACTCATCTTT
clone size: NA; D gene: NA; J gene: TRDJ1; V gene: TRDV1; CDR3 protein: CALGERKEGSLYTDKLIF; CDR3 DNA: TGTGCTCTTGGGGAAAGGAAGGAGGGGTCCTTGTACACCGATAAACTCATCTTT
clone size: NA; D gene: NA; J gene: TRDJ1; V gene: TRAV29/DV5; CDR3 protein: CSVLLCSKRDYPWGTEGYTDKLIF; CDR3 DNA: NA
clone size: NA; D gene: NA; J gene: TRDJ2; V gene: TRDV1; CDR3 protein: CALGKGRYPGDLTAQLFF; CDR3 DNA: TGTGCTCTTGGGAAGGGCCGCTACCCTGGGGACCTGACAGCACAACTCTTCTTT
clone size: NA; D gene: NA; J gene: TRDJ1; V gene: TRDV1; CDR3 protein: CALGGLRAWAYTDKLIF; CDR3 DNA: TGTGCTCTTGGGGGGCTACGCGCGTGGGCGTACACCGATAAACTCATCTTT
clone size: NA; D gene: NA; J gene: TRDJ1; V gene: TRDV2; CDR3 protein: CACDDSLPVHTDKLIF; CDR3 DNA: TGTGCCTGTGACGACTCCCTCCCCGTACACACCGATAAACTCATCTTT
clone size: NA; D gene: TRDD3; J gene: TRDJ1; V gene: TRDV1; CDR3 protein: CALGEPQYDTGVPDKLIF; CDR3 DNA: TGTGCTCTTGGGGAACCCCAATACGATACTGGGGTCCCCGATAAACTCATCTTT
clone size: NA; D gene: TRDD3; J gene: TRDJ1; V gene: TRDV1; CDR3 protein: CAVGELGPTGDTEADKLIF; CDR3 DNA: TGTGCTGTTGGGGAACTGGGACCAACTGGGGATACGGAGGCGGACAAACTCATCTTT
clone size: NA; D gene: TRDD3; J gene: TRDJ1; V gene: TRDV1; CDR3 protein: CALGEGSALLGDTRLIF; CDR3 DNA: TGTGCTCTTGGGGAGGGTTCCGCACTACTGGGGGATACCCGCCTCATCTTT
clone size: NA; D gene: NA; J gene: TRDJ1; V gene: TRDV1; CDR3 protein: CALGARPPGGDTDKLIF; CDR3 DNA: TGTGCTCTTGGGGCTCGGCCTCCGGGGGGAGACACCGATAAACTCATCTTT
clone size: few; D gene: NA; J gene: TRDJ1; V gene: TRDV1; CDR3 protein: CALGEKPGTCGYTDKLIF; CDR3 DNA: TGTGCTCTTGGGGAAAAACCGGGGACCTGTGGGTACACCGATAAACTCATCTTT